The clone carrying this T cell receptor beta chain has a single count. Its antigen is unidentified. The junction and the germline gene differ at one end; a read error may be behind it. This specimen belongs to a study of cytomegalovirus exposure and HLA in healthy donors. A multiplex PCR was run with 60 Vbeta primers and 13 Jbeta primers. Clones were read by immunoSEQ multiplex PCR, and TCRdb kept only the in-frame ones, dropping some. The table records about 160,000 clones, 68% of them present only once. CDR3 length: 12 amino acids. Germline lookup yields CDR1 SEHNR and CDR2 FQNEAQ (reference sequence). The study, taken as a whole, reports: What TCR beta sequences reportedly achieved was accurate prediction of HLA-A and HLA-B alleles in most subjects.

The clonotype comes from a woman aged 40-49 years in good health and CMV-seropositive. Material for sequencing was PBMCs. The chain recombines TRBV7-9 with TRBJ1-2, with D possibly TRBD1 on 5 matching bases. The CDR3 protein is CSSRRGIYGYTF. CDR3 bases: TGTTCCAGCCGGCGGGGCATCTATGGCTACACCTTC.